The entry below gives a single T cell receptor (beta chain) sequence along with its context. Method: immunoSEQ multiplex PCR; TCRdb's copy keeps in-frame clones and lacks some. The sample contains some 1.4 million clones, 96% of which appear only once. These data originate in a study of shared clonotypes between healthy human individuals. CDR1 and CDR2 (germline): SGHVS, FNYEAQ. The CDR3 sequence is 15 residues long. The ends were cut back, 2 bases at V and 1 base at J, with 11 bases in the middle. This TCR was recovered from a man in his thirties or forties in good health. V is TRBV7-6 and J is TRBJ1-1; tentative D call: TRBD1 (5 bases). Sequenced material: naive CD4+ T cells sorted from blood. Documented subset: CD45RA+ positively selected. This CDR3 is CASSLRGPENTEAFF. CDR3 DNA: TGTGCCAGCAGCTTAAGGGGACCAGAGAACACTGAAGCTTTCTTT.